The rows below give T cell receptor beta chains drawn from one sample of a study of blood T cell repertoires in COVID-19. This table comes from immunoSEQ multiplex PCR, and its TCRdb copy is limited to in-frame clones, with some not included. The sample includes about 92,000 clones, about 85% of them seen just once. Sequences were obtained from peripheral blood. The receptors shown here come from a human donor in a cohort sampled during active COVID-19. CDR3s include the opening cysteine and the closing phenylalanine or tryptophan. A D gene is named only where the DNA matches it firmly. Clone size is stated in some rows and not others, as once, few, many or a class when expanded.

j_call	d_call	clone_size	v_call	cdr3_nt	cdr3_aa
TRBJ2-7	TRBD2	NA	TRBV6-2/TRBV6-3	TGTGCCAGCAGTTACCTCGGGACTAGATCCTACGAGCAGTACTTC	CASSYLGTRSYEQYF
TRBJ2-7	TRBD1	NA	TRBV5-1	TGCGCCAGCAGCTTGGGAGACAGGGGCTACGAGCAGTACTTC	CASSLGDRGYEQYF
TRBJ2-5	TRBD2	NA	TRBV14	TGTGCCAGCAGCCAAGATATCCGGCTAGCGGTAGAGACCCAGTACTTC	CASSQDIRLAVETQYF
TRBJ2-3	NA	NA	TRBV6-5	TGTGCCAGCAGTTACGCGGAGGGGGATACGCAGTATTTT	CASSYAEGDTQYF
TRBJ2-7	TRBD1	NA	TRBV9	TGTGCCAGCAGCGCGGGACAGGGGGCAGGCGAGCAGTACTTC	CASSAGQGAGEQYF
TRBJ1-3	NA	NA	TRBV9	TGTGCCAGCAGCCTTGGATCCGGACATATGAATTTT	CASSLGSGHMNF
TRBJ2-1	NA	NA	TRBV29-1	TGCAGCGTTGGGGGAGAACCCTACAATGAGCAGTTCTTC	CSVGGEPYNEQFF
TRBJ1-2	TRBD1	NA	TRBV29-1	TGCAGCGTGGGAGACTCCGGGACAGGGGGCCGGGGCTACACCTTC	CSVGDSGTGGRGYTF
TRBJ2-5	TRBD1	NA	TRBV4-3	TGCGCCAGCAGCCAAGATGGGACAGGGATTGTAGAGACCCAGTACTTC	CASSQDGTGIVETQYF
TRBJ1-1	NA	NA	TRBV30	TGTGCCTGGAGTGTACCCCAACGGGTGTGGGCTTTCTTT	CAWSVPQRVWAFF
TRBJ1-1	TRBD1	NA	TRBV7-9	TGTGCCAGCAGCTTAGGCGGGGACAGGGGTCGGACTGAAGCTTTCTTT	CASSLGGDRGRTEAFF
TRBJ1-4	TRBD1	NA	TRBV7-9	TGTGCCAGCAGCTCCACAGGGGGGAGACTGTTTTTT	CASSSTGGRLFF
TRBJ2-3	TRBD1	NA	TRBV5-1	TGCGCCAGCAGCTGGGGACAGGCATACGATACGCAGTATTTT	CASSWGQAYDTQYF
TRBJ1-1	NA	few	TRBV30	TGTGCCTGGAGTAGCCGGACTGAAGCTTTCTTT	CAWSSRTEAFF
TRBJ1-2	TRBD1	NA	TRBV4-2	TGTGCCAGCACCATCCTAGACAGGGGCACCTATGGCTACACCTTC	CASTILDRGTYGYTF
TRBJ2-6	NA	NA	TRBV10-3	TGTGCCATGCCGCATCCTCCTAGCTCTGGGGCCAACGTCCTGACTTTC	CAMPHPPSSGANVLTF
TRBJ2-6	NA	few	TRBV2	TGTGCCAGCAGTGAACAGATCCTCTCTGGGGCCAACGTCCTGACTTTC	CASSEQILSGANVLTF
TRBJ1-5	NA	NA	TRBV2	TGTGCCAGCAGTGAAGCTTCGAGGCGGGTCAATCAGCCCCAGCATTTT	CASSEASRRVNQPQHF
TRBJ2-7	TRBD2	NA	TRBV11-3	TGTGCCAGCAGCTCAGGGACTAGCGGGGGGTTCGAGCAGTACTTC	CASSSGTSGGFEQYF
TRBJ2-7	TRBD1	NA	TRBV18	TGTGCCAGCTCACCTTCGACAGGGGTTTACGAGCAGTACTTC	CASSPSTGVYEQYF
TRBJ1-1	TRBD1	NA	TRBV5-4	TGTGCCAGCAGCTTACCGGGACAGTTGAACACTGAAGCTTTCTTT	CASSLPGQLNTEAFF
TRBJ1-3	NA	NA	TRBV30	TGTGCCTGGAGTCTTGGAAACACCATATATTTT	CAWSLGNTIYF
TRBJ1-3	NA	NA	TRBV4-2	TGTGCCAGCAGCCCCGACACCGTCTCTGGAAACACCATATATTTT	CASSPDTVSGNTIYF